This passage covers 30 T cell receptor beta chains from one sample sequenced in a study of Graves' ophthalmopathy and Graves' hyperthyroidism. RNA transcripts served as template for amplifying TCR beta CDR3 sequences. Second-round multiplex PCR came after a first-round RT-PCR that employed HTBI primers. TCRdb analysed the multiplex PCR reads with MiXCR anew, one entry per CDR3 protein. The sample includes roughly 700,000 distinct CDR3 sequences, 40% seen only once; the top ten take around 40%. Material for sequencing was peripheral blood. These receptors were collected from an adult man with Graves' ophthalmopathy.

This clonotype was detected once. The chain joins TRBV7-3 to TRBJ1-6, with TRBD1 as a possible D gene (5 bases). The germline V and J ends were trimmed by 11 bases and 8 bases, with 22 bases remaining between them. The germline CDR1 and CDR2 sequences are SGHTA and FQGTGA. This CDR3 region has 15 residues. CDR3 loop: CAWRTKGRGDSPLHF. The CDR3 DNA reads TGTGCCTGGCGTACGAAAGGACGAGGGGATTCACCCCTCCACTTT. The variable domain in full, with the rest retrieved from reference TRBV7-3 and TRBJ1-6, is GAGVSQTPSNKVTEKGKYVELRCDPISGHTALYWYRQSLGQGPEFLIYFQGTGAADDSGLPNDRFFAVRPEGSVSTLKIQRTERGDSAVYLCAWRTKGRGDSPLHFGNGTRLTVT.

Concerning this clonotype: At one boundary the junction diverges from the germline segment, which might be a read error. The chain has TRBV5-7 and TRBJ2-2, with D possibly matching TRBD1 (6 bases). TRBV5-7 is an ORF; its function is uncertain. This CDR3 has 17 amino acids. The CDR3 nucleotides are TGTGCCAGCAGCTCTATCGTACAGGGATCGAACACCGGGGAGCTGGTTTTT. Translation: CASSSIVQGSNTGELVF.

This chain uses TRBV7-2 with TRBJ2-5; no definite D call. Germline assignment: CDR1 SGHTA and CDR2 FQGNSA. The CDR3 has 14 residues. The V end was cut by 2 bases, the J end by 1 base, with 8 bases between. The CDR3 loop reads CASSLYGAQETQYF. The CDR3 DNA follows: TGTGCCAGCAGCTTATACGGAGCCCAAGAGACCCAGTACTTC.

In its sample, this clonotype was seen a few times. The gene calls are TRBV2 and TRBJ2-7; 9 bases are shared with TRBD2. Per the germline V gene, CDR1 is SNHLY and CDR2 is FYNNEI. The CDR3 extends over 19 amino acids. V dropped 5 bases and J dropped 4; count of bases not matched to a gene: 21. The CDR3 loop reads CASSSLVGAGTSLSYEQYF. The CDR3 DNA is TGTGCCAGCAGTTCTCTCGTTGGTGCCGGGACTAGCCTATCATACGAGCAGTACTTC.

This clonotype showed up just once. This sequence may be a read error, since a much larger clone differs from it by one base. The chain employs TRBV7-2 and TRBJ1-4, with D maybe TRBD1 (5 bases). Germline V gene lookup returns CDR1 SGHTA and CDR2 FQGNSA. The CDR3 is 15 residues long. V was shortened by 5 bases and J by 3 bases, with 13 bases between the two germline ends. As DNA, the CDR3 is TGTGCCAGCAGCACGGGGGAACTGTCTAATGAAAAACTGTTTTTT. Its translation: CASSTGELSNEKLFF.

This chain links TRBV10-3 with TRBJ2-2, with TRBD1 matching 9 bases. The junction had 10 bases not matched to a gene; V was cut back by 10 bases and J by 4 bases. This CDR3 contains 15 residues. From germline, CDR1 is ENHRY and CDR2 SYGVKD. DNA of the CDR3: TGTGCCAGCGGTCGCGGGACAGGGTCCACCGGGGAGCTGTTTTTT. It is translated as CASGRGTGSTGELFF.

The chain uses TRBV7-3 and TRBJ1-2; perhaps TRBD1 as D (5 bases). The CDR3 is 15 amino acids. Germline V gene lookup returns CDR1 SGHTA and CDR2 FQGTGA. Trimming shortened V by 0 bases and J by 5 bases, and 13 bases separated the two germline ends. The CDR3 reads CASSLTPQGLYGYTF. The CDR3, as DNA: TGTGCCAGCAGCTTAACCCCGCAGGGATTATATGGCTACACCTTC.

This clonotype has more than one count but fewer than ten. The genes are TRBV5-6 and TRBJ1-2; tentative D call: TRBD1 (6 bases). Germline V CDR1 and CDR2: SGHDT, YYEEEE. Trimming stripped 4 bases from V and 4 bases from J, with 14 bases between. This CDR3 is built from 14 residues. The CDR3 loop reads CASSPSDSAYGYTF. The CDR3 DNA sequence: TGTGCCAGCAGCCCGTCGGACAGTGCCTATGGCTACACCTTC.

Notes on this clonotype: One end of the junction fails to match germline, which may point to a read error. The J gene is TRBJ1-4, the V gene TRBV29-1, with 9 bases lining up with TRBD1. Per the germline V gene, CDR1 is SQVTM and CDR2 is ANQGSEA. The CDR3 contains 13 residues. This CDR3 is CNVTGQGGEKLFF. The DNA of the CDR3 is TGCAACGTTACGGGACAGGGAGGAGAAAAACTGTTTTTT.

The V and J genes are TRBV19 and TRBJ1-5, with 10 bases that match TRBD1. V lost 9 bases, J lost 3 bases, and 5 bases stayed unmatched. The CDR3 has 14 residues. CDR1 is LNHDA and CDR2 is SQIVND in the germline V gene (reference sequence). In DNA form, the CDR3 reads TGTGCCAGCACGGACAGGGGGATCAATCAGCCCCAGCATTTT. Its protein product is CASTDRGINQPQHF.

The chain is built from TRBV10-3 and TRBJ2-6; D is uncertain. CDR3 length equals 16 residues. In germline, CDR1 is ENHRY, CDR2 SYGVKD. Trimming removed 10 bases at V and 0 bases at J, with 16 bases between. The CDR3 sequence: CASSRNSFSGANVLTF. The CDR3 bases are TGTGCCAGCAGCCGAAACAGCTTCTCTGGGGCCAACGTCCTGACTTTC.

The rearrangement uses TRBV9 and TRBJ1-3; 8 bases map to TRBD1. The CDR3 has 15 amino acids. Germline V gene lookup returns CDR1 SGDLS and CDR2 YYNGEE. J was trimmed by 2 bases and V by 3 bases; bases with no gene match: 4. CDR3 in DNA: TGTGCCAGCAGCGCGGGACAGGCTCCTGGAAACACCATATATTTT. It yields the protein CASSAGQAPGNTIYF. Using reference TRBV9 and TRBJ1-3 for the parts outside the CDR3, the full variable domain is DSGVTQTPKHLITATGQRVTLRCSPRSGDLSVYWYQQSLDQGLQFLIQYYNGEERAKGNILERFSAQQFPDLHSELNLSSLELGDSALYFCASSAGQAPGNTIYFGEGSWLTVV.

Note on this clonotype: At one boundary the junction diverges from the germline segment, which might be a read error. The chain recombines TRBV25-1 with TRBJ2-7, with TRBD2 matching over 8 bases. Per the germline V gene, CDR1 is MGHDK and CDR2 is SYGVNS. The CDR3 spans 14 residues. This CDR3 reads CSASQAGGPYGQYF. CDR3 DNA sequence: TGCAGTGCTAGTCAGGCGGGAGGCCCCTACGGGCAGTACTTC.

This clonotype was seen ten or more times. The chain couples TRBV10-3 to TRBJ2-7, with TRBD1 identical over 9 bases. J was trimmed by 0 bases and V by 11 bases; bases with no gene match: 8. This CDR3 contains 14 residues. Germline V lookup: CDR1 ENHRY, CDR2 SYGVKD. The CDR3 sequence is CASVPDRGSYEQYF. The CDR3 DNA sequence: TGTGCCTCCGTCCCGGACAGGGGCTCCTACGAGCAGTACTTC.

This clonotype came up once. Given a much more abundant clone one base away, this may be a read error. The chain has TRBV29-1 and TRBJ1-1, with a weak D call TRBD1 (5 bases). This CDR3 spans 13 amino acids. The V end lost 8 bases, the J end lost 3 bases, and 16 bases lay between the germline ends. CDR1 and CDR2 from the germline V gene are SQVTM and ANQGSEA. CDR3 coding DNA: TGCAGCCTCAAAACCGACAGAGACACTGAAGCTTTCTTT. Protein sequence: CSLKTDRDTEAFF. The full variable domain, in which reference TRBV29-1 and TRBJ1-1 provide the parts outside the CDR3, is SAVISQKPSRDICQRGTSLTIQCQVDSQVTMMFWYRQQPGQSLTLIATANQGSEATYESGFVIDKFPISRPNLTFSTLTVSNMSPEDSSIYLCSLKTDRDTEAFFGQGTRLTVV.

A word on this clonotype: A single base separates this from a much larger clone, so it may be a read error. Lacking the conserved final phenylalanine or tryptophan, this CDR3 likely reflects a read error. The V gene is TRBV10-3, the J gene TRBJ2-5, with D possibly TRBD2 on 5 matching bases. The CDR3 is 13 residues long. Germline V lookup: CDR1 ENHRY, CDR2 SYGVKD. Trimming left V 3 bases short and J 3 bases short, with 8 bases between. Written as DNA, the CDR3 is TGTGCCATCAGTGAATCCGGGGAAGAGACCCAGTACGTC. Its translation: CAISESGEETQYV.

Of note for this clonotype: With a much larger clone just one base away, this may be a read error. CDR3 bases: TGTGCCGGCAGGACGTCGTCCTACGAGCAGTACTTC. Translating gives CAGRTSSYEQYF. The chain employs TRBV28 and TRBJ2-7; D is undetermined. Germline-derived CDR1 and CDR2 are MDHEN and SYDVKM. The length of the CDR3 is 12 residues.

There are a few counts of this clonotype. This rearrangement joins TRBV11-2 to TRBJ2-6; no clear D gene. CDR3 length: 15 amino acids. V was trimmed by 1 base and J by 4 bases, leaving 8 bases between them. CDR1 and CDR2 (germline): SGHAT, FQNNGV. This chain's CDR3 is CASSLGSQGANVLTF. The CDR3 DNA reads TGTGCCAGCAGCTTAGGGAGTCAGGGGGCCAACGTCCTGACTTTC.

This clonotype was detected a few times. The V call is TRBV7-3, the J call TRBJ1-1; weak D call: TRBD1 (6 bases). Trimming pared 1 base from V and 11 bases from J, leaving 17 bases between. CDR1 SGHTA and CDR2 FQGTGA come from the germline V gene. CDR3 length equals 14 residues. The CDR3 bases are TGTGCCAGCAGCTTAATGCCCGGGCCAGGGGACGCTTTCTTT. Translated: CASSLMPGPGDAFF.

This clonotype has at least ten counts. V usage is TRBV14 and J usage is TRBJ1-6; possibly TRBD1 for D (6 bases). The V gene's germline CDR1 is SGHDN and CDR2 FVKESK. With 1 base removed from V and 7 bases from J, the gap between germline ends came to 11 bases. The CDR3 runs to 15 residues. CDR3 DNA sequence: TGTGCCAGCAGCCAAGTGGGACAATCGAATTCACCCCTCCACTTT. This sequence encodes CASSQVGQSNSPLHF.

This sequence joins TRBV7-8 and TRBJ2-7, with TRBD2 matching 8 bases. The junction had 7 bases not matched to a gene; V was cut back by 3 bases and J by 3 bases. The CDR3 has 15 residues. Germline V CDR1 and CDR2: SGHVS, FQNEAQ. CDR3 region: CASSLFSGVLYEQYF. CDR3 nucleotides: TGTGCCAGCAGCTTGTTTAGCGGGGTCCTCTACGAGCAGTACTTC. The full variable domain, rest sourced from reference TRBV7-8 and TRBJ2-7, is GAGVSQSPRYKVAKRGQDVALRCDPISGHVSLFWYQQALGQGPEFLTYFQNEAQLDKSGLPSDRFFAERPEGSVSTLKIQRTQQEDSAVYLCASSLFSGVLYEQYFGPGTRLTVT.

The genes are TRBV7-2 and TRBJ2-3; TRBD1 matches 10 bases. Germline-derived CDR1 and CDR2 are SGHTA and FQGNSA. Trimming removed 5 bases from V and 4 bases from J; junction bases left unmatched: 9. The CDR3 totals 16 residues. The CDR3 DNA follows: TGTGCCAGCAGCCCTATCACGACAGGGGGCTCAGATACGCAGTATTTT. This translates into CASSPITTGGSDTQYF.

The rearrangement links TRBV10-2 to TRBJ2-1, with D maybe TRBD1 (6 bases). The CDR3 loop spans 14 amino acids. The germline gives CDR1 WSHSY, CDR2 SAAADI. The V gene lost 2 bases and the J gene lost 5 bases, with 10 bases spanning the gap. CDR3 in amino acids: CASSETDRNNEQFF. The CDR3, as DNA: TGCGCCAGCAGTGAGACGGACAGAAACAATGAGCAGTTCTTC.

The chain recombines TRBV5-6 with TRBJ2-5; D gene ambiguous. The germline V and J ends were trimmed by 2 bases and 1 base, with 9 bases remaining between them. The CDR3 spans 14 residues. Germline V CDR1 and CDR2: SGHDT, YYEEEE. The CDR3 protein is CASSFRPGQETQYF. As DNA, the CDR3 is TGTGCCAGCAGCTTTCGGCCAGGCCAAGAGACCCAGTACTTC.

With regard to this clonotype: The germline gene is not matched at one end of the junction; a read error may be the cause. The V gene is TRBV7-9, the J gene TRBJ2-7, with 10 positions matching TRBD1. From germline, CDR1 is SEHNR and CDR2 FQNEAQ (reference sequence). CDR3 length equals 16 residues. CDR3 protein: CASSQEIPGQGYEQYF. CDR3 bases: TGCGCCAGCAGCCAGGAAATTCCGGGACAGGGGTACGAGCAGTACTTC.

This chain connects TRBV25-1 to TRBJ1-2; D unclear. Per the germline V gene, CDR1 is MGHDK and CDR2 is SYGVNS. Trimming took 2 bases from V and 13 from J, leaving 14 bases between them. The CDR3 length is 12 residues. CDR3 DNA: TGTGCCAGCAGTGAAGACGCCAGGTGGTGCACCTTC. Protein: CASSEDARWCTF.

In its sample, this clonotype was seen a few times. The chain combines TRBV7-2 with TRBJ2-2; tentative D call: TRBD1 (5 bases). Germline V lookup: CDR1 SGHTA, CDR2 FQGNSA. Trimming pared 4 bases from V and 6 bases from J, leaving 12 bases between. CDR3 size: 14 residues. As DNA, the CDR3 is TGTGCCAGCAGCTATCCAGGGTCGGCCGGGGAGCTGTTTTTT. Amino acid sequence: CASSYPGSAGELFF. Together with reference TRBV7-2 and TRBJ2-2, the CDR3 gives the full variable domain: GAGVSQSPSNKVTEKGKDVELRCDPISGHTALYWYRQSLGQGLEFLIYFQGNSAPDKSGLPSDRFSAERTGGSVSTLTIQRTQQEDSAVYLCASSYPGSAGELFFGEGSRLTVL.

This chain's CDR3 is CASSLGYGLGYEQYF. In nucleotides, the CDR3 is TGTGCCAGCAGCTTAGGGTACGGACTTGGTTACGAGCAGTACTTC. This sequence joins TRBV7-2 and TRBJ2-7; D might be TRBD2 (5 bases). The V end was cut by 1 base, the J end by 4 bases, with 14 bases between. The CDR3 is made up of 15 amino acids. In germline, CDR1 is SGHTA, CDR2 FQGNSA.

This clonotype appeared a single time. DNA for the CDR3: TGTGCCAGCAGTAGGGCCAATCAGCCCCAGCATTTT. This sequence encodes CASSRANQPQHF. The chain is built from TRBV28 and TRBJ1-5; no reliable D call. The length of the CDR3 is 12 residues. The germline gives CDR1 MDHEN, CDR2 SYDVKM. V was shortened by 5 bases and J by 3 bases, with 5 bases between the two germline ends.

The CDR3 nucleotides are TGTGCCAGCACCACATCGAATGGGGCGGGGGAGACCCAGTACTTC. It is translated as CASTTSNGAGETQYF. The chain carries TRBV11-2 and TRBJ2-5; weak D call: TRBD2 (6 bases). Trimming removed 7 bases at V and 5 bases at J, with 20 bases between. CDR3 length: 15 residues. Looked up from germline, CDR1 is SGHAT and CDR2 is FQNNGV. The full variable domain, completed using reference TRBV11-2 and TRBJ2-5, is EAGVAQSPRYKIIEKRQSVAFWCNPISGHATLYWYQQILGQGPKLLIQFQNNGVVDDSQLPKDRFSAERLKGVDSTLKIQPAKLEDSAVYLCASTTSNGAGETQYFGPGTRLLVL.